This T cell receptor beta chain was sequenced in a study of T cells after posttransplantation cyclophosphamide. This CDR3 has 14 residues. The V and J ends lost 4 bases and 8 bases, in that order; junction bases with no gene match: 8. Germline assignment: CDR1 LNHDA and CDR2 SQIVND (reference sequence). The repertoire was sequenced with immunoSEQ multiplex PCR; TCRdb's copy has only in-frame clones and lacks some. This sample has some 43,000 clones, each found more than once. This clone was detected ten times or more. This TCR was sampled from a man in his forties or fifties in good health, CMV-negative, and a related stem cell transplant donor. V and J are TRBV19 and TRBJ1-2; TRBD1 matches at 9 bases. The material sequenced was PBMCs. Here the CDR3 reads CASSTSGQGEGYTF. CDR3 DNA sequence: TGTGCCAGTAGTACCTCGGGACAGGGTGAGGGCTACACCTTC.